This is a list of T cell receptor beta chains from one sample in a study of blood T cells in healthy people across ages. TCRdb recomputed calls from the 5' RACE reads with MiXCR, one row per CDR3 protein. This sample has 1.5 million to 2 million distinct CDR3 sequences, with about 35% found just once. Sequencing was carried out using blood. These TCRs come from a woman aged 25-40 years in good health. Both conserved end residues are part of each CDR3. A D gene is named only where the DNA matches it firmly. Expanded clones get a size class; other rows say once, few or many, or leave the size out.

TRBJ2-5	NA	NA	TRBV9	TGTGCCAGCAGCGTAGGAACAGGAGAGACCCAGTACTTC	CASSVGTGETQYF
TRBJ1-1	few	NA	TRBV6-2/TRBV6-3	TGTGCCAGCAGTCCGACAGTGCTGAACACTGAAGCTTTCTTT	CASSPTVLNTEAFF
TRBJ2-3	NA	NA	TRBV30	TGTGCCTGGAGTACAGAAGAAGATACGCAGTATTTT	CAWSTEEDTQYF
TRBJ2-7	NA	TRBD1	TRBV27	TGTGCCAGCAGTACTCTATTTCGGGACAGCTTTTTGTACGAGCAGTACTTC	CASSTLFRDSFLYEQYF
TRBJ2-7	NA	NA	TRBV9	TGTGCCAGCAGCGTAGGTATAGCGGCCCCCTACGAGCAGTACTTC	CASSVGIAAPYEQYF
TRBJ2-3	few	TRBD2	TRBV20-1	TGCAGTGCTAGCGATAGCGGGGGGGTAGGAGCGGATACGCAGTATTTT	CSASDSGGVGADTQYF
TRBJ1-1	few	NA	TRBV15	TGTGCCACCAGCCCGGGTGGCCTGGGGGCTTTCTTT	CATSPGGLGAFF
TRBJ2-5	NA	NA	TRBV6-1	TGTGCCAGCAAACCTCAGGGAGGAATAGAGACCCAGTACTTC	CASKPQGGIETQYF
TRBJ2-7	NA	TRBD1	TRBV10-3	TGTGCCAGTCTACAGGGGGTAAAATACGAGCAGTACTTC	CASLQGVKYEQYF
TRBJ1-5	few	NA	TRBV4-1	TGCGCCAGCAGCCAAGATCGATGGGGTGGCGATCAGCCCCAGCATTTT	CASSQDRWGGDQPQHF
TRBJ1-6	few	NA	TRBV4-1	TGCGCCAGCAGCCAAGAAACCCAAAATTCACCCCTCCACTTT	CASSQETQNSPLHF
TRBJ2-3	many	TRBD2	TRBV6-6	TGTGCCAGCAAACAACTAGCGGGCACAGATACGCAGTATTTT	CASKQLAGTDTQYF
TRBJ2-1	NA	TRBD1	TRBV19	TGTGCCAGTAGCCCTGGGACAGGGCGCGGTGAGCAGTTCTTC	CASSPGTGRGEQFF